The clone carrying this T cell receptor (beta chain) was counted only a few times. No antigen is known for it. Individuals who donated were healthy Caucasians from Russia aged about 6 to 90. This specimen comes from a study of blood T cells in healthy people across ages. Overall study findings and caveats: Higher naive T cell percentage went strongly together with higher TCR beta diversity. Age advanced and TCR beta diversity per million T cells fell, roughly linearly.

A second PCR of 7 to 11 cycles used a sample-barcoded 5' primer and a J-beta primer mix. TCRdb fed the 5' RACE reads into MiXCR, producing one record per CDR3 protein. The data contain hundreds of thousands of distinct CDR3 sequences, 27% of them singletons. The CDR3 runs to 17 residues. The germline gives CDR1 SGHRS, CDR2 YFSETQ. V shed 4 bases and J 0 bases; nucleotides not matched to a gene: 6. The sample also formed part of further work on T cells of mothers and their children. Turning to that study: Donation involved a few healthy Caucasian mothers and the six children that they had.

The specimen was blood. V usage is TRBV5-1 and J usage is TRBJ2-5; 13 bases align to TRBD2. This TCR came from a boy aged 2 to 10 in good health. The CDR3 nucleotides are TGCGCCAGCAGCCCCATGACTAGCGGGAGGAACCAAGAGACCCAGTACTTC. Encoded protein: CASSPMTSGRNQETQYF.